These T cell receptor beta chains were read from a single sample in a study of OX40 agonist ivuxolimab in advanced cancers. Clones were sequenced by immunoSEQ multiplex PCR, and TCRdb holds only the in-frame ones, with some missing. The sample carries 65,000 to 80,000 clones, roughly 89% recorded once. The sample here was CD4+ or CD8+ T cells sorted from blood, taken in a trial of the OX40 agonist ivuxolimab. These receptors came from an adult with an advanced solid tumor such as melanoma, head and neck, liver or kidney cancer. Each CDR3 is given with its conserved first and last residue. The order of the fields is J gene, clone size, V gene, D gene, CDR3 protein, CDR3 DNA. D genes are given only for firm matches. Only some rows state a clone size, as once, few, many or a class for expanded clones.

J: TRBJ2-1; size: once; V: TRBV5-1; D: .; CDR3: CASSLWLGAAVGEQFF; DNA: TGCGCCAGCAGCTTGTGGCTTGGGGCCGCCGTTGGCGAGCAGTTCTTC
J: TRBJ1-6; size: .; V: TRBV28; D: .; CDR3: CASSLPQYNSPLHF; DNA: TGTGCCAGCAGTTTACCACAGTATAATTCACCCCTCCACTTT
J: TRBJ2-7; size: .; V: TRBV7-2; D: TRBD1; CDR3: CASSLETGYYYEQYF; DNA: TGTGCCAGCAGCTTGGAGACAGGGTATTACTACGAGCAGTACTTC
J: TRBJ2-3; size: .; V: TRBV6-5; D: .; CDR3: CASTKGPEGTDTQYF; DNA: TGTGCCAGCACAAAGGGGCCTGAGGGGACAGATACGCAGTATTTT
J: TRBJ1-1; size: .; V: TRBV9; D: TRBD1; CDR3: CASSLTGIDTEAFF; DNA: TGTGCCAGCAGCTTGACAGGGATCGACACTGAAGCTTTCTTT
J: TRBJ1-1; size: .; V: TRBV4-1; D: .; CDR3: CASSLGWMVMNTEAFF; DNA: TGCGCCAGCAGCCTCGGGTGGATGGTCATGAACACTGAAGCTTTCTTT
J: TRBJ2-3; size: .; V: TRBV28; D: .; CDR3: CASRTRGLTDTQYF; DNA: TGTGCCAGCAGGACCAGGGGCCTCACAGATACGCAGTATTTT
J: TRBJ1-2; size: .; V: TRBV6-1; D: TRBD1; CDR3: CASNRFRDRENGYTF; DNA: TGTGCCAGCAACCGATTCCGGGACAGGGAAAATGGCTACACCTTC
J: TRBJ1-2; size: .; V: TRBV2; D: .; CDR3: CASSDMGDAYGYTF; DNA: TGTGCCAGCAGTGATATGGGGGACGCCTATGGCTACACCTTC
J: TRBJ2-7; size: .; V: TRBV29-1; D: TRBD1; CDR3: CSVDQGQGRYEQYF; DNA: TGCAGCGTTGATCAGGGACAGGGAAGATACGAGCAGTACTTC
J: TRBJ2-1; size: few; V: TRBV7-3; D: .; CDR3: CASSPPSNEQFF; DNA: TGTGCCAGCAGCCCCCCTAGCAATGAGCAGTTCTTC
J: TRBJ1-5; size: .; V: TRBV18; D: .; CDR3: CASSPRAATGNQPQHF; DNA: TGTGCCAGCTCACCACGGGCAGCCACGGGCAATCAGCCCCAGCATTTT
J: TRBJ1-5; size: .; V: TRBV6-1; D: .; CDR3: CASSEPQGGNQPQHF; DNA: TGTGCCAGCAGTGAACCGCAGGGTGGCAATCAGCCCCAGCATTTT
J: TRBJ1-3; size: .; V: TRBV19; D: .; CDR3: CASNELGSGGNTIYF; DNA: TGTGCCAGTAACGAGTTGGGCTCTGGCGGAAACACCATATATTTT
J: TRBJ2-2; size: .; V: TRBV19; D: TRBD2; CDR3: CASSRTSRNTGELFF; DNA: TGTGCCAGTAGTCGGACTAGCAGGAACACCGGGGAGCTGTTTTTT
J: TRBJ1-2; size: .; V: TRBV5-4; D: .; CDR3: CASSLRQVNYGYTF; DNA: TGTGCCAGCAGCTTGAGGCAGGTTAACTATGGCTACACCTTC
J: TRBJ2-3; size: .; V: TRBV4-1; D: TRBD2; CDR3: CASSGLAGADTQYF; DNA: TGCGCCAGCAGCGGACTAGCGGGAGCAGATACGCAGTATTTT
J: TRBJ2-7; size: few; V: TRBV6-1; D: .; CDR3: CASSDSNYEQYF; DNA: TGTGCCAGCAGTGACAGTAACTACGAGCAGTACTTC
J: TRBJ1-1; size: .; V: TRBV27; D: .; CDR3: CASSPTSGDTEAFF; DNA: TGTGCCAGCAGTCCCACCTCGGGGGACACTGAAGCTTTCTTT